The clone carrying this TCR beta chain was seen a handful of times. Its antigen is currently unknown. This specimen comes from a study of T cell responses to AZD1222 COVID-19 vaccine. The table came from immunoSEQ multiplex PCR; TCRdb's copy has only in-frame clones and leaves some out. This table has over 150,000 clones, 90% appearing once. Germline V lookup: CDR1 MNHNS, CDR2 SASEGT. The V gene lost 2 bases and the J gene lost 5 bases, with 4 bases spanning the gap. There are 12 residues in the CDR3. Study-wide results and caveats: Just 5 or 6 AZD1222 recipients tested seropositive at baseline. Unmutated variant regions are reportedly the target of nearly half of TCRs that are spike-specific.

The rearrangement joins TRBV6-1 to TRBJ1-5, with D unclear. The sample consisted of peripheral blood, taken on day 0 of AZD1222 vaccination. This TCR came from an adult in good health. CDR3 sequence: CASSEWDQPQHF. The CDR3 bases are TGTGCCAGCAGTGAATGGGATCAGCCCCAGCATTTT.